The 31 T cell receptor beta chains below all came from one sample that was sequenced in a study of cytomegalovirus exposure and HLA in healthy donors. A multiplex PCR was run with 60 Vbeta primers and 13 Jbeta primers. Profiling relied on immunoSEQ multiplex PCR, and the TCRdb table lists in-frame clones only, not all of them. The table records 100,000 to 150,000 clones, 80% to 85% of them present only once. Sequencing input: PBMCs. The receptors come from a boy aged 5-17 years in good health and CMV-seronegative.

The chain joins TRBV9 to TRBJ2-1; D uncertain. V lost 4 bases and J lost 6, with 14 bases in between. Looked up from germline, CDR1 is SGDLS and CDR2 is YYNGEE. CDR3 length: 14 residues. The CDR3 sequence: CASSKRLSPNEQFF. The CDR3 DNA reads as TGTGCCAGCAGCAAGCGACTTTCCCCCAATGAGCAGTTCTTC.

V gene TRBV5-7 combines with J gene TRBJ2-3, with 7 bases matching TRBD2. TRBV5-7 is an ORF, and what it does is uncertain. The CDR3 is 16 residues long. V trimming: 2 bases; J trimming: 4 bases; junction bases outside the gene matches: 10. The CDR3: CASSLMGGSGPDTQYF. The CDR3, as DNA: TGTGCCAGCAGCTTAATGGGGGGGAGTGGGCCAGATACGCAGTATTTT.

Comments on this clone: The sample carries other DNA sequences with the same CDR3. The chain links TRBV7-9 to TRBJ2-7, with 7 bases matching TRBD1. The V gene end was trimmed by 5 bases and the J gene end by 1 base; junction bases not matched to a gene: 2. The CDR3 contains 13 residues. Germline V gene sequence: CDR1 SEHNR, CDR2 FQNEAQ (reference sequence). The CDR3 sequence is CASSPGGSYEQYF. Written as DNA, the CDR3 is TGTGCCAGCAGCCCAGGGGGATCCTACGAGCAGTACTTC.

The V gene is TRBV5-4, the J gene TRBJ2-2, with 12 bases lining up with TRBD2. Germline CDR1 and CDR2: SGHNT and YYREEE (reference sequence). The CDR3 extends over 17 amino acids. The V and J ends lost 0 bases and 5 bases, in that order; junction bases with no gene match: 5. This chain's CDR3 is CASSLGLAGGRTGELFF. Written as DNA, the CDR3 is TGTGCCAGCAGCTTGGGGCTAGCGGGAGGGCGGACCGGGGAGCTGTTTTTT. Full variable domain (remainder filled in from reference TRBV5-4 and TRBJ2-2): ETGVTQSPTHLIKTRGQQVTLRCSSQSGHNTVSWYQQALGQGPQFIFQYYREEENGRGNFPPRFSGLQFPNYSSELNVNALELDDSALYLCASSLGLAGGRTGELFFGEGSRLTVL.

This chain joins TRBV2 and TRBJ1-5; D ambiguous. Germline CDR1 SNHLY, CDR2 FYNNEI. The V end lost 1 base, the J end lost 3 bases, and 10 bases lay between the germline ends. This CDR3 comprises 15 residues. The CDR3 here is CASSEDRTLNQPQHF. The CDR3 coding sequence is TGTGCCAGCAGTGAAGACAGAACCCTCAATCAGCCCCAGCATTTT.

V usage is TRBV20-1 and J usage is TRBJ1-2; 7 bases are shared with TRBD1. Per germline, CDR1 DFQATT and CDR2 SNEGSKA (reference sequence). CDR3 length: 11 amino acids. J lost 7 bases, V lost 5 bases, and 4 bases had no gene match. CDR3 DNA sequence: TGCAGTGCTGGGACAGAACCTGGCTACACCTTC. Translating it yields CSAGTEPGYTF.

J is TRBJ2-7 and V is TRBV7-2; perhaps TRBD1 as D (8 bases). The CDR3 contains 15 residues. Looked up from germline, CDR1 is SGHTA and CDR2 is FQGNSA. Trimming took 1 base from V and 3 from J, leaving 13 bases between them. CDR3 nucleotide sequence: TGTGCCAGCAGCTTAGGGACAGGGACTATCTACGAGCAGTACTTC. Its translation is CASSLGTGTIYEQYF.

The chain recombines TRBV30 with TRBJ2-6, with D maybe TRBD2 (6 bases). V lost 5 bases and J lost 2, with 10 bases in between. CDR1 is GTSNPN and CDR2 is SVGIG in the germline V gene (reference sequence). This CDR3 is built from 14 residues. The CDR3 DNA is TGTGCCTGGTTAGGCGGGGCTGGGGCCAACGTCCTGACTTTC. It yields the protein CAWLGGAGANVLTF.

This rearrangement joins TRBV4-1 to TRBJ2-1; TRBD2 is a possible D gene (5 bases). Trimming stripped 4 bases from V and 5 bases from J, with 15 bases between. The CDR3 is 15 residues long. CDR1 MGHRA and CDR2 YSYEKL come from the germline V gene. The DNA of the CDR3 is TGCGCCAGCAGCCTCCCCGGGGTTAGGAACAATGAGCAGTTCTTC. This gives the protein CASSLPGVRNNEQFF.

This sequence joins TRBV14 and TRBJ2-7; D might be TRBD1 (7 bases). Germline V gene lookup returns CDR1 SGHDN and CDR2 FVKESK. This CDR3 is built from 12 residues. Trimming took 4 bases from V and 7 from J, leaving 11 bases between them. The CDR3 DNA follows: TGTGCCAGCAGCCCAGGGGGGTGGGAGCAGTACTTC. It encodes CASSPGGWEQYF.

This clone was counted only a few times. The CDR3 is CASSAAGLAGGRWEQFF. In DNA form, the CDR3 reads TGTGCCAGCAGCGCGGCCGGACTAGCGGGAGGGCGGTGGGAGCAGTTCTTC. The genes are TRBV9 and TRBJ2-1; 15 bases line up with TRBD2. Germline lookup yields CDR1 SGDLS and CDR2 YYNGEE. The junction had 11 bases not matched to a gene; V was cut back by 3 bases and J by 10 bases. This CDR3 has 17 amino acids.

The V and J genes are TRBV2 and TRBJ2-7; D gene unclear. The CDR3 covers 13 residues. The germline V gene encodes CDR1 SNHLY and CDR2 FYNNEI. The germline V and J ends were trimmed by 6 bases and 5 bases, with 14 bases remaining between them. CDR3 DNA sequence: TGTGCCAGCAGCAAGGAGTCTGAGGACGAGCAGTACTTC. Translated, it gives CASSKESEDEQYF.

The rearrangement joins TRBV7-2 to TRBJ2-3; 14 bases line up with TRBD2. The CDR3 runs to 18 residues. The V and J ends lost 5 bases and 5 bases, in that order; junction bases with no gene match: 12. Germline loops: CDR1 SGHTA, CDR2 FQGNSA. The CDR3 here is CASSPYLRTSGRLDTQYF. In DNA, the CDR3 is TGTGCCAGCAGCCCATACTTGCGGACTAGCGGGAGGTTAGATACGCAGTATTTT.

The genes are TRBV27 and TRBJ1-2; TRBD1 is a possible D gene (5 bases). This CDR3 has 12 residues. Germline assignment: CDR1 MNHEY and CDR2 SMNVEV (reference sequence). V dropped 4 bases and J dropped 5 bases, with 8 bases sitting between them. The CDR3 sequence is CASSYRGYGYTF. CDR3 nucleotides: TGTGCCAGCAGTTATAGGGGATATGGCTACACCTTC.

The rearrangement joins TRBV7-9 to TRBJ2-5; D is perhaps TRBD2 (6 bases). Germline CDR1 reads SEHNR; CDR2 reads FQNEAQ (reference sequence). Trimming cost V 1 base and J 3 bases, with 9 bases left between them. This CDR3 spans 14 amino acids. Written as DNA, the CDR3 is TGTGCCAGCAGCTTAGAGGGGACTGAAGAGACCCAGTACTTC. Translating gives CASSLEGTEETQYF.

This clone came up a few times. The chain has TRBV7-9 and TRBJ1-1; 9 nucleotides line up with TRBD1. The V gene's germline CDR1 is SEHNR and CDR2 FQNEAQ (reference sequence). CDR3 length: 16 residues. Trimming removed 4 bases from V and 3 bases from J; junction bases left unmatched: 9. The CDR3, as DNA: TGTGCCAGCAGCTATACAGGGGGCGTCGGAGACACTGAAGCTTTCTTT. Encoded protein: CASSYTGGVGDTEAFF.

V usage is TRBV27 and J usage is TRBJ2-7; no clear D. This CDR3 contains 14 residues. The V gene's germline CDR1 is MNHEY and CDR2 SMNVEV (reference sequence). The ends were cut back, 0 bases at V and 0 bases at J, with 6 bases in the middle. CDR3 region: CASSLSSSSYEQYF. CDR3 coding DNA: TGTGCCAGCAGTTTATCGTCGAGCTCCTACGAGCAGTACTTC.

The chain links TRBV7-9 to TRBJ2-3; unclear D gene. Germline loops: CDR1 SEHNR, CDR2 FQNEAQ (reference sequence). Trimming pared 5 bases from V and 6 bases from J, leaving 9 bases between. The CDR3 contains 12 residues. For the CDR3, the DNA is TGTGCCAGCAGCCCCCTGAGCGATACGCAGTATTTT. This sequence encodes CASSPLSDTQYF.

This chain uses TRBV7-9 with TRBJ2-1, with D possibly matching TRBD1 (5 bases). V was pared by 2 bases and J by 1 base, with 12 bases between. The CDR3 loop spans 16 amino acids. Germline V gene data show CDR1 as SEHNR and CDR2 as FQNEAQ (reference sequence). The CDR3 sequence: CASSLPHGASYNEQFF. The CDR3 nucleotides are TGTGCCAGCAGCTTACCTCATGGGGCTTCCTACAATGAGCAGTTCTTC.

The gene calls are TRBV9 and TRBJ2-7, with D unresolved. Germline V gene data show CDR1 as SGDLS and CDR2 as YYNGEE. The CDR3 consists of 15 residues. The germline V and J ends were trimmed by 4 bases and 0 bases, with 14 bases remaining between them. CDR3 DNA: TGTGCCAGCAGCCCCCATATCGATAGCTCCTACGAGCAGTACTTC. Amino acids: CASSPHIDSSYEQYF. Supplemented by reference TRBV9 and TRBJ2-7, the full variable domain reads DSGVTQTPKHLITATGQRVTLRCSPRSGDLSVYWYQQSLDQGLQFLIQYYNGEERAKGNILERFSAQQFPDLHSELNLSSLELGDSALYFCASSPHIDSSYEQYFGPGTRLTVT.

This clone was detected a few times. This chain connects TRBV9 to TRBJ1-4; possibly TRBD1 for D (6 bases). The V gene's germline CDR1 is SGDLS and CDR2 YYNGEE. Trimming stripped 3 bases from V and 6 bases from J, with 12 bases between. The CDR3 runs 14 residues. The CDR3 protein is CASSAGHGDEKLFF. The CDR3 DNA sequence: TGTGCCAGCAGCGCGGGACACGGTGATGAAAAACTGTTTTTT.

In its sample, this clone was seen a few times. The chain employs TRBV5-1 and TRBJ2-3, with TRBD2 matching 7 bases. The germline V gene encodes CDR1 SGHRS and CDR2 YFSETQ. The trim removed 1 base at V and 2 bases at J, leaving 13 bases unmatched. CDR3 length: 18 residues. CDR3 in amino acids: CASSLPGIGAGPTDTQYF. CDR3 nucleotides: TGCGCCAGCAGCTTGCCCGGTATCGGAGCGGGGCCCACAGATACGCAGTATTTT.

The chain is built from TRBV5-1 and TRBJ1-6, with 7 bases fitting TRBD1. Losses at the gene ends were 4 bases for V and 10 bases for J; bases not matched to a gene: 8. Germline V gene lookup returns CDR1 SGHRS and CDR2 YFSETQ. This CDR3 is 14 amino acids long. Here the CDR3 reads CASSIGTAESPLHF. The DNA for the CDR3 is TGCGCCAGCAGCATCGGGACAGCCGAGTCACCCCTCCACTTT.

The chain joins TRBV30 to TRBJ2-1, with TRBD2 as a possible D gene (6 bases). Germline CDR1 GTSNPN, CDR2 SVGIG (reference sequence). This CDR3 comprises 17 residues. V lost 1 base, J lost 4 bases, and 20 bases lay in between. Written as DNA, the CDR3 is TGTGCCTGGAGTGCCGTTACCCCCAGCGGGCTATACAATGAGCAGTTCTTC. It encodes CAWSAVTPSGLYNEQFF.

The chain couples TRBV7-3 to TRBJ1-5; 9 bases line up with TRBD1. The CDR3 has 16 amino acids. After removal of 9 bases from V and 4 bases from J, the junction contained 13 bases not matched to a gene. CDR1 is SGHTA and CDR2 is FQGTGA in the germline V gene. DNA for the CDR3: TGTGCCAGGGGAACTCGTCGGACAGGGGCTAATCAGCCCCAGCATTTT. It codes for CARGTRRTGANQPQHF.

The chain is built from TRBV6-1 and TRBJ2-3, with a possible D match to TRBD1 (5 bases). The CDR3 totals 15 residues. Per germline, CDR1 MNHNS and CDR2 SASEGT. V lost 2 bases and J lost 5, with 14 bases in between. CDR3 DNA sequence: TGTGCCAGCAGTGAACCAGGGTTGGTGCGAGATACGCAGTATTTT. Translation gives CASSEPGLVRDTQYF.

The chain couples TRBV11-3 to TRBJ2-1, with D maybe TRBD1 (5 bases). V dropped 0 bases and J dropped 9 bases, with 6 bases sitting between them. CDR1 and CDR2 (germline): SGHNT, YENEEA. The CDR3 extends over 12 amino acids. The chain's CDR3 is CASSLEGAEQFF. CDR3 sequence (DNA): TGTGCCAGCAGCTTAGAAGGGGCTGAGCAGTTCTTC.

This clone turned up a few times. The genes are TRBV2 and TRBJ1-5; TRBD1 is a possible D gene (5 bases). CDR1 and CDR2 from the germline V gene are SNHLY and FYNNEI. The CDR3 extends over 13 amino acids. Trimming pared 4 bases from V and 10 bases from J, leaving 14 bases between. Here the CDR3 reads CASSGQSYYPQHF. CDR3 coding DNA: TGTGCCAGCAGTGGACAGTCCTATTATCCCCAGCATTTT. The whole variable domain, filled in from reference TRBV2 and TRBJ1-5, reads EPEVTQTPSHQVTQMGQEVILRCVPISNHLYFYWYRQILGQKVEFLVSFYNNEISEKSEIFDDQFSVERPDGSNFTLKIRSTKLEDSAMYFCASSGQSYYPQHFGDGTRLSIL.

The CDR3 protein is CASSPEAGVDTQYF. CDR3 nucleotides: TGTGCCAGCAGTCCCGAAGCGGGAGTAGATACGCAGTATTTT. The V call is TRBV27, the J call TRBJ2-3; 8 bases map to TRBD2. V shed 5 bases, J shed 5 bases, and the junction held 6 bases outside the gene matches. This CDR3 contains 14 residues. Looked up from germline, CDR1 is MNHEY and CDR2 is SMNVEV (reference sequence).

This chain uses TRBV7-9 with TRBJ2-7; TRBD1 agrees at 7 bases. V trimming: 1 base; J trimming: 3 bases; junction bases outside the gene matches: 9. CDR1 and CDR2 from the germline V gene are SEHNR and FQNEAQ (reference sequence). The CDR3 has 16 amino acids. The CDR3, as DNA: TGTGCCAGCAGCTTAGATCCGTGGGGACAGAACTACGAGCAGTACTTC. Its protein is CASSLDPWGQNYEQYF. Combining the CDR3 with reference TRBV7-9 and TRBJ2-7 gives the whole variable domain DTGVSQNPRHKITKRGQNVTFRCDPISEHNRLYWYRQTLGQGPEFLTYFQNEAQLEKSRLLSDRFSAERPKGSFSTLEIQRTEQGDSAMYLCASSLDPWGQNYEQYFGPGTRLTVT.

CDR3 nucleotides: TGTGCCAGCAGCGGGGGGGGAGGGCAGTTCTTC. Its translation is CASSGGGGQFF. The chain couples TRBV9 to TRBJ2-1; 7 bases align to TRBD2. The junction had 3 bases not matched to a gene; V was cut back by 3 bases and J by 12 bases. The CDR3 length is 11 residues. Germline CDR1 and CDR2: SGDLS and YYNGEE. Variable domain in full (rest from reference TRBV9 and TRBJ2-1): DSGVTQTPKHLITATGQRVTLRCSPRSGDLSVYWYQQSLDQGLQFLIQYYNGEERAKGNILERFSAQQFPDLHSELNLSSLELGDSALYFCASSGGGGQFFGPGTRLTVL.